This T cell receptor beta chain originates from a study of blood T cell repertoires in COVID-19. As processed by the authors: Reference gene primer amplification in the assay estimated nucleated cell counts. Sequenced by immunoSEQ multiplex PCR; TCRdb stores in-frame clones only, minus some. D and trimming come from the DNA, and the V and J calls and clone size come from that table. The sample has 150,000 to 200,000 clones; about 89% are singletons. Germline V gene sequence: CDR1 SGHNT, CDR2 YYREEE (reference sequence). V was clipped by 2 bases and J by 5 bases, with 14 bases between them. The CDR3 has 16 residues. Assignment of participants to cohorts was predicated upon participant-reported clinical history.

This receptor was identified in a woman under 30 who had recovered from COVID-19. This rearrangement joins TRBV5-4 to TRBJ1-6; a weak D match, TRBD1 (6 bases). The material sequenced was PBMCs or T cells enriched from blood (not recorded which). CDR3 nucleotide sequence: TGTGCCAGCAGCTTTCCAGGGGAGGGCCATAATTCACCCCTCCACTTT. Translating gives CASSFPGEGHNSPLHF.